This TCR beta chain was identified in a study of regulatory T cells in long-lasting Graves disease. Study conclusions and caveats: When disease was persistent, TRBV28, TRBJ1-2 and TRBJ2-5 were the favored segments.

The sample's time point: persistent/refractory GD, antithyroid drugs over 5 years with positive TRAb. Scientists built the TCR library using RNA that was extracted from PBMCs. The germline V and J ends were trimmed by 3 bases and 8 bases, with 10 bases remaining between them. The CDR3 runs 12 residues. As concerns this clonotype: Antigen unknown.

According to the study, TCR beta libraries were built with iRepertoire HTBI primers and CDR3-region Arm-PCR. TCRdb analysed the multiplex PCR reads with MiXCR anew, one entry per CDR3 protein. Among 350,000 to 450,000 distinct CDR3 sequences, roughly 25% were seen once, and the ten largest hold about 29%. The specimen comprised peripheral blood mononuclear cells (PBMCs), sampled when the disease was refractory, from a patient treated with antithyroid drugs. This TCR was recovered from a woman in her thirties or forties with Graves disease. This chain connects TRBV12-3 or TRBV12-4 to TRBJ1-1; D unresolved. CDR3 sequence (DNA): TGTGCCAGCAGTTTTGGGTTACCGGAAGCTTTCTTT. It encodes CASSFGLPEAFF.